The clone carrying this T cell receptor (beta chain) has at least ten counts. Antigen specificity is unknown. This sample stems from a study of blood T cells in healthy people across ages. Notes on the study in general: Observed TCR beta diversity per million T cells went down as age went up. This fall followed a roughly linear course with age. Underestimates were what the diversity estimates from one million T cells were considered to be.

Alongside a J-beta primer mix, a sample-barcoded 5' primer served in a second PCR lasting about 7 to 11 cycles. CDR3-containing paired-end reads numbering at least 2.5 million came from each sample. Each CDR3 protein is one row after TCRdb ran MiXCR on the 5' RACE reads. The sample carries more than 800,000 distinct CDR3 sequences, 25% to 30% recorded once. At least 6 million PBMCs were isolated per sample. CDR3 length equals 16 residues. CDR1 and CDR2 (germline): SGHRS, YFSETQ. With V trimmed by 4 bases and J by 4 bases, 13 bases remained unmatched. The chain joins TRBV5-1 to TRBJ1-2; 7 bases are a match to TRBD1. Sequenced sample: blood. The source is an elderly woman in good health. The chain's CDR3 is CASSNSNPGGGYGYTF. CDR3 nucleotides: TGCGCCAGCAGCAATTCAAACCCAGGGGGTGGCTATGGCTACACCTTC.